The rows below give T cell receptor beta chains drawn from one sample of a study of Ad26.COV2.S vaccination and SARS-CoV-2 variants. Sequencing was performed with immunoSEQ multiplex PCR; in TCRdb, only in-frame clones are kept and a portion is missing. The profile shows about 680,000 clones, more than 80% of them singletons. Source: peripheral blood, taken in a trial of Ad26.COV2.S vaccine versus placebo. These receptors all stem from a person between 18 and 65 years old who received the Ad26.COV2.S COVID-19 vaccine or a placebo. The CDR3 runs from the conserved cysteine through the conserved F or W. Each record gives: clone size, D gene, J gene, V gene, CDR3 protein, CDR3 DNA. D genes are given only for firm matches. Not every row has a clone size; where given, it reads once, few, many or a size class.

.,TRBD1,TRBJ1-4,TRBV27,CASSPWTGTGKLFF,TGTGCCAGCAGTCCCTGGACAGGGACGGGAAAACTGTTTTTT
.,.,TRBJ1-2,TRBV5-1,CASSLGWEDYGYTF,TGCGCCAGCAGCTTGGGGTGGGAGGACTATGGCTACACCTTC
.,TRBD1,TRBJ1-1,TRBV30,CAWSVWTGGYTEAFF,TGTGCCTGGAGCGTTTGGACAGGGGGATACACTGAAGCTTTCTTT
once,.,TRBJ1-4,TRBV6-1,CASSEGEGGQTNEKLFF,TGTGCCAGCAGTGAGGGAGAGGGGGGGCAGACTAATGAAAAACTGTTTTTT
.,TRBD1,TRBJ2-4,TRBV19,CASTRGPEVGKNIQYF,TGTGCCAGTACCAGGGGGCCGGAGGTCGGGAAAAACATTCAGTACTTC
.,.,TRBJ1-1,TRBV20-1,CSAERVFEAFF,TGCAGTGCTGAACGGGTCTTTGAAGCTTTCTTT
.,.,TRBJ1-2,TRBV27,CASSREAGVSGYGYTF,TGTGCCAGCAGCCGAGAAGCAGGGGTATCAGGCTATGGCTACACCTTC
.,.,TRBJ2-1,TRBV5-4,CASSLDLDDEQFF,TGTGCCAGCAGCTTGGACTTGGACGATGAGCAGTTCTTC
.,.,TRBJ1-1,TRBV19,CASSMAVNTEAFF,TGTGCCAGTAGTATGGCGGTGAACACTGAAGCTTTCTTT
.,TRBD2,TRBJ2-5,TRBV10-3,CAISEAGGGETQYF,TGTGCCATCAGTGAGGCTGGGGGAGGGGAGACCCAGTACTTC
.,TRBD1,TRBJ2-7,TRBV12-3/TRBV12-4,CASGTGGFNEQYF,TGTGCCAGCGGAACAGGGGGCTTCAACGAGCAGTACTTC
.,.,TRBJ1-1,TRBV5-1,CASSSLDENTEAFF,TGCGCCAGCAGCTCCTTGGATGAGAACACTGAAGCTTTCTTT
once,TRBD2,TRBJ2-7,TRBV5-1,CASSLKGLAGFEQYF,TGCGCCAGCAGCTTGAAGGGACTAGCGGGGTTCGAGCAGTACTTC
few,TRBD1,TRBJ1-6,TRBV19,CASSLPGQGGNSPLHF,TGTGCCAGTAGTCTGCCGGGACAGGGAGGGAATTCACCCCTCCACTTT
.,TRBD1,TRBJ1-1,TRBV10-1,CASSGDRDTEAFF,TGCGCCAGCAGCGGGGACAGGGATACTGAAGCTTTCTTT
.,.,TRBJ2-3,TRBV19,CASSLQGADTQYF,TGTGCCAGTAGTTTACAGGGCGCAGATACGCAGTATTTT
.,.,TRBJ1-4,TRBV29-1,CSVELGPSGKLFF,TGCAGCGTTGAGTTAGGACCATCCGGAAAACTGTTTTTT
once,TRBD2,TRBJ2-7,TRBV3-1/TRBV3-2,CASSQSPGGSREQYF,TGTGCCAGCAGCCAAAGCCCAGGCGGGAGCCGCGAGCAGTACTTC
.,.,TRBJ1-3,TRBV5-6,CASSLWRDSNTIYF,TGTGCCAGCAGCTTATGGAGGGATAGCAACACCATATATTTT
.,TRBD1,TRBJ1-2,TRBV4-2,CASSQQWTGGSYGYTF,TGTGCCAGCAGCCAACAATGGACAGGGGGCTCCTATGGCTACACCTTC
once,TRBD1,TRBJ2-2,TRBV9,CAVRDRGTGELFF,TGTGCCGTCCGGGACAGGGGTACCGGGGAGCTGTTTTTT
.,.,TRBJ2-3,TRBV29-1,CSVVVSTDTQYF,TGCAGCGTTGTTGTTTCCACAGATACGCAGTATTTT
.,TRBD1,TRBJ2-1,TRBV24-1,CATSDSTGQGRNEQFF,TGTGCCACCAGTGATTCGACCGGACAGGGAAGGAATGAGCAGTTCTTC
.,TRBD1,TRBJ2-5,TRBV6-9,CASSYPLTGAETQYF,TGTGCCAGCAGTTACCCACTTACAGGGGCAGAGACCCAGTACTTC
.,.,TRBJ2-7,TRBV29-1,CSVEGTPYEQYF,TGCAGCGTTGAAGGGACTCCCTACGAGCAGTACTTC
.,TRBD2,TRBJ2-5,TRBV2,CASSERPSGGARETQYF,TGTGCCAGCAGTGAAAGGCCTAGCGGGGGGGCCAGGGAGACCCAGTACTTC
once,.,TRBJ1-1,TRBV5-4,CASSPGGTEAFF,TGTGCCAGCAGCCCCGGCGGGACTGAAGCTTTCTTT
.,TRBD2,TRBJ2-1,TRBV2,CASRGSSYNEQFF,TGTGCCAGCCGCGGGAGCTCCTACAATGAGCAGTTCTTC
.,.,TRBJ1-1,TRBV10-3,CAIGALNTEAFF,TGTGCCATCGGGGCCCTGAACACTGAAGCTTTCTTT
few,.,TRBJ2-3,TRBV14,CASSEGGARQWRGTDTQYF,TGTGCCAGCAGCGAAGGAGGAGCCCGGCAGTGGAGGGGCACAGATACGCAGTATTTT
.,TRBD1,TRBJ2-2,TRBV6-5,CASRGQGAGELFF,TGTGCCAGCAGGGGACAGGGGGCCGGGGAGCTGTTTTTT
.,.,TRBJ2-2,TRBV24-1,CATSEVRATNTGELFF,TGTGCCACCAGTGAGGTTCGGGCCACGAACACCGGGGAGCTGTTTTTT
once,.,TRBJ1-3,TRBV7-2,CASSGPDRFRSIGNTIYF,TGTGCCAGCAGCGGTCCGGACAGATTTAGATCGATCGGAAACACCATATATTTT
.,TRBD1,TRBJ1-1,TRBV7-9,CASSPWDRLRQSNTEAFF,TGTGCCAGCAGCCCCTGGGACAGACTCCGCCAATCGAACACTGAAGCTTTCTTT
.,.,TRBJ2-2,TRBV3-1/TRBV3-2,CASSQEGRELFF,TGTGCCAGCAGCCAAGAGGGCCGGGAGCTGTTTTTT
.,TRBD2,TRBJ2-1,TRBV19,CASSLSRGAGGYNEQFF,TGTGCCAGTAGCCTATCCCGGGGAGCGGGAGGCTACAATGAGCAGTTCTTC
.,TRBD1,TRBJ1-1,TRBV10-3,CAIGRGQGNTEAFF,TGTGCCATCGGGAGGGGGCAAGGGAACACTGAAGCTTTCTTT
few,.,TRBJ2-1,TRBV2,CASSSWDEQFF,TGTGCCAGCAGTTCTTGGGATGAGCAGTTCTTC
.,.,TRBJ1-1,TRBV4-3,CASSVMAGVNTEAFF,TGCGCCAGCAGCGTCATGGCAGGGGTGAACACTGAAGCTTTCTTT
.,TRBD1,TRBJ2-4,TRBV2,CASQGAGKNIQYF,TGTGCCAGTCAGGGGGCAGGCAAAAACATTCAGTACTTC
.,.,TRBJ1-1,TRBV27,CASSLTGRATEAFF,TGTGCCAGCAGTTTGACAGGACGGGCCACTGAAGCTTTCTTT
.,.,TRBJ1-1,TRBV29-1,CSVVVDTGTEAFF,TGCAGCGTTGTGGTGGATACGGGCACTGAAGCTTTCTTT
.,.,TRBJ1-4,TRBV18,CASSPPGGKDEKLFF,TGTGCCAGCTCACCACCGGGGGGGAAAGATGAAAAACTGTTTTTT
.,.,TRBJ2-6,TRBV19,CASSQQGAGANVLTF,TGTGCCAGTAGTCAACAGGGTGCTGGGGCCAACGTCCTGACTTTC
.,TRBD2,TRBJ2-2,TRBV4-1,CASSRGLAGTGELFF,TGCGCCAGCAGCCGAGGACTAGCGGGCACCGGGGAGCTGTTTTTT
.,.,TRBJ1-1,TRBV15,CATGGPGMNTEAFF,TGTGCCACGGGCGGCCCGGGCATGAACACTGAAGCTTTCTTT
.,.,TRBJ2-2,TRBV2,CASSESSPNTGELFF,TGTGCCAGCAGTGAATCTAGCCCGAACACCGGGGAGCTGTTTTTT
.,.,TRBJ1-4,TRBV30,CAWTQVSGTYRGEKLFF,TGTGCCTGGACCCAAGTCTCTGGGACATACCGAGGGGAAAAACTGTTTTTT
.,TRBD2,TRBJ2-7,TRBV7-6,CASSLPTSASYEQYF,TGTGCCAGCAGCTTACCCACTAGCGCGTCCTACGAGCAGTACTTC
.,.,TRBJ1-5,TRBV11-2,CASSLQGWGQPQHF,TGTGCCAGCAGCTTGCAGGGGTGGGGTCAGCCCCAGCATTTT
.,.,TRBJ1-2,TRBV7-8,CASSPLLQGNKTF,TGTGCCAGCAGCCCTCTCCTTCAGGGGAACAAGACCTTC
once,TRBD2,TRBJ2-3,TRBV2,CASSGDGLARADTQYF,TGTGCCAGCAGTGGGGATGGACTAGCGAGGGCAGATACGCAGTATTTT
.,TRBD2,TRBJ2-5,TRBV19,CATRDLAALQETQYF,TGTGCCACCAGGGATCTAGCGGCCCTCCAAGAGACCCAGTACTTC